This T cell receptor (beta chain) was obtained from a study of cytomegalovirus exposure and HLA in healthy donors. A multiplex PCR was run with 60 Vbeta primers and 13 Jbeta primers. Clones were sequenced by immunoSEQ multiplex PCR, and TCRdb holds only the in-frame ones, with some missing. Among 66,000 or so clones listed, 89% were seen once. V was trimmed by 0 bases and J by 10 bases, leaving 10 bases between them. CDR3 length: 11 amino acids. Germline V gene data show CDR1 as GTSNPN and CDR2 as SVGIG (reference sequence). Points from the study as a whole: In a later analysis, HLA-C alleles had the fewest associated TCRs, DRB1 alleles the most. Later analysis identified a missense DCLRE1C variant that was linked to TCR beta V- and J-gene trimming. Segments of the TCR beta V type were, in most cases, productive about 87% or about 30% of the time in an earlier analysis.

This clone has only one observation. The antigen is undetermined. The clonotype originates from a man aged 25-40 years in good health and CMV-seropositive. The sample consisted of PBMCs. The chain joins TRBV30 to TRBJ2-7; tentatively, D is TRBD1 (5 bases). Here the CDR3 reads CAWSVGHSQYF. CDR3 coding DNA: TGTGCCTGGAGTGTAGGACATTCCCAGTACTTC.